This T cell receptor beta chain was recorded in a study of T cells in Graves' hyperthyroidism and ophthalmopathy. The V segment lost 3 bases and the J segment 7 bases; nucleotides outside the gene matches: 14. This CDR3 comprises 16 residues. Per germline, CDR1 DFQATT and CDR2 SNEGSKA (reference sequence). There were TCR beta CDR3 regions amplified from RNA transcripts. The primer set for the first-round RT-PCR of the TCR CDR3 was HTBI. TCRdb analysed the multiplex PCR reads with MiXCR anew, one entry per CDR3 protein. The table has under 400,000 distinct CDR3 sequences, roughly 15% seen once. Researchers barred patients who had uncontrolled infection, other autoimmune disease, pregnancy or lactation. The study based diagnoses on clinical symptoms, serum thyroxine and TRAb, thyroid ultrasound and orbital computed tomography. Study results and caveats: Most expanded thyroid clonotypes above 0.001 recurred in blood. Ophthalmopathy could be told apart from stable hyperthyroidism with a 13 V-J model.

This clonotype occurred many times. The antigen is undetermined. Sequenced material: blood. The V and J genes are TRBV20-1 and TRBJ2-1, with 8 bases identical to TRBD2. The receptor's source is a man under 40 with Graves' hyperthyroidism. As DNA, the CDR3 is TGCAGTGCTAGCCCCCCCACGGGCGGGAGGTTGAATGAGCAGTTCTTC. It codes for CSASPPTGGRLNEQFF.